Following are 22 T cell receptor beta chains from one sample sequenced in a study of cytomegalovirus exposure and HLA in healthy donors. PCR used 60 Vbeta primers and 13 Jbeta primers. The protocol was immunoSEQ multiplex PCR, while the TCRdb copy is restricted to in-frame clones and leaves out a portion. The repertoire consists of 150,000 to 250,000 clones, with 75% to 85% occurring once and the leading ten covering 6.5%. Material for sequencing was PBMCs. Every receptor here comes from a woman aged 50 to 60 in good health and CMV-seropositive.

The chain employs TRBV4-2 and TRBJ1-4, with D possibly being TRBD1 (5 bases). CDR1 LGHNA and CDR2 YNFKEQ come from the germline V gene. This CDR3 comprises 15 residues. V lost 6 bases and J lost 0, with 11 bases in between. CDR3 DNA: TGTGCCAGCAGGGACGGGGGTGCAACTAATGAAAAACTGTTTTTT. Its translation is CASRDGGATNEKLFF.

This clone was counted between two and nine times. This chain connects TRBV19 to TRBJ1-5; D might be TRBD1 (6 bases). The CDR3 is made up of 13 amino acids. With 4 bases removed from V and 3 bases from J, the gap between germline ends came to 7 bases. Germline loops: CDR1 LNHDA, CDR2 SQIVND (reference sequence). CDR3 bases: TGTGCCAGTAGTAGGGACACCAATCAGCCCCAGCATTTT. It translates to CASSRDTNQPQHF. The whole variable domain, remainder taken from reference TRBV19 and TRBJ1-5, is DGGITQSPKYLFRKEGQNVTLSCEQNLNHDAMYWYRQDPGQGLRLIYYSQIVNDFQKGDIAEGYSVSREKKESFPLTVTSAQKNPTAFYLCASSRDTNQPQHFGDGTRLSIL.

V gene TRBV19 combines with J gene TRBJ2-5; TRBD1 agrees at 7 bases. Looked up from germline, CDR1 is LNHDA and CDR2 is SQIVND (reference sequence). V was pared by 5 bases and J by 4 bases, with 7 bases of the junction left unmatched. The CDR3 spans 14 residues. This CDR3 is CASSRQGVGETQYF. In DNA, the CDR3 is TGTGCCAGTAGTCGACAGGGAGTGGGAGAGACCCAGTACTTC.

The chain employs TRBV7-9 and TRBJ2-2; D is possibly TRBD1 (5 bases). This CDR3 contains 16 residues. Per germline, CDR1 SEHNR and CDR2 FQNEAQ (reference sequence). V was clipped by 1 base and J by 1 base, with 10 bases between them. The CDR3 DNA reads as TGTGCCAGCAGCTTAGTTCAGGGATTGAACACCGGGGAGCTGTTTTTT. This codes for CASSLVQGLNTGELFF. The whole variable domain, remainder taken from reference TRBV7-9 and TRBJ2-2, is DTGVSQNPRHKITKRGQNVTFRCDPISEHNRLYWYRQTLGQGPEFLTYFQNEAQLEKSRLLSDRFSAERPKGSFSTLEIQRTEQGDSAMYLCASSLVQGLNTGELFFGEGSRLTVL.

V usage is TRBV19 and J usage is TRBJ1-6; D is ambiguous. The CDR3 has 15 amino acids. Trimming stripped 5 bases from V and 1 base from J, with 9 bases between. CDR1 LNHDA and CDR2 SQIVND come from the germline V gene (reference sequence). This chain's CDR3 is CASSSRRSYNSPLHF. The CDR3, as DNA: TGTGCCAGTAGTTCAAGGAGGTCCTATAATTCACCCCTCCACTTT.

CDR3 sequence: CASSFRDRPTYEQYF. As DNA, the CDR3 is TGTGCCAGCAGCTTCCGGGACAGGCCCACCTACGAGCAGTACTTC. This rearrangement joins TRBV28 to TRBJ2-7; 8 positions match TRBD1. Germline trimming cut 6 bases from V and 2 bases from J; bases unmatched to any gene: 9. The CDR3 is made up of 15 amino acids. The germline V gene has CDR1 MDHEN and CDR2 SYDVKM.

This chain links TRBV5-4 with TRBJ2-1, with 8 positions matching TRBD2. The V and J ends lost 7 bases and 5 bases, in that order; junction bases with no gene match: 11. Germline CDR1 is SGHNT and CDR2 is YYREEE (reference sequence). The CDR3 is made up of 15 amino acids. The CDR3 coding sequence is TGTGCCAGCGCAGCGGGGGCCCTTAAGAACAATGAGCAGTTCTTC. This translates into CASAAGALKNNEQFF.

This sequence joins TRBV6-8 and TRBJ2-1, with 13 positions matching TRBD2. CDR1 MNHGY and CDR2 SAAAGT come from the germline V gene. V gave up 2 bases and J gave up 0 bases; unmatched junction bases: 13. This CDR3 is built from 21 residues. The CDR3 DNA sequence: TGTGCCAGCAGTTACGGACGCCGGACTAGCGGGGGCCATAGCTCCTACAATGAGCAGTTCTTC. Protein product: CASSYGRRTSGGHSSYNEQFF.

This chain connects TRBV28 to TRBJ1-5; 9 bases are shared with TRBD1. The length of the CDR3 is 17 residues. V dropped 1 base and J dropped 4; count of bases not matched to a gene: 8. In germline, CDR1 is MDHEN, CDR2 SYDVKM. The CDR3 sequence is CASSLFGTGNLNQPQHF. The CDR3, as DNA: TGTGCCAGCAGTTTATTCGGGACAGGGAACCTTAATCAGCCCCAGCATTTT.

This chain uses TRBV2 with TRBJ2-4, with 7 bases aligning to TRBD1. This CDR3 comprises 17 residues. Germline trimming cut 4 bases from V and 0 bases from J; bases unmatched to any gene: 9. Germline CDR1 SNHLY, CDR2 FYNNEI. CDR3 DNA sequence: TGTGCCAGCAGTGTTCGACCAGGGGGTTTAGCCAAAAACATTCAGTACTTC. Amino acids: CASSVRPGGLAKNIQYF.

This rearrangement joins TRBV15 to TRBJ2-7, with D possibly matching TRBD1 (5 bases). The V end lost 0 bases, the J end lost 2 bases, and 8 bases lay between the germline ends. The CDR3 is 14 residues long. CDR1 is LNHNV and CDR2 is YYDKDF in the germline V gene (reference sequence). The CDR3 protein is CATSRDQGTYEQYF. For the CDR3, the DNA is TGTGCCACCAGCAGAGATCAGGGCACCTACGAGCAGTACTTC. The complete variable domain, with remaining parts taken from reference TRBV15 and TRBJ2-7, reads DAMVIQNPRYQVTQFGKPVTLSCSQTLNHNVMYWYQQKSSQAPKLLFHYYDKDFNNEADTPDNFQSRRPNTSFCFLDIRSPGLGDTAMYLCATSRDQGTYEQYFGPGTRLTVT.

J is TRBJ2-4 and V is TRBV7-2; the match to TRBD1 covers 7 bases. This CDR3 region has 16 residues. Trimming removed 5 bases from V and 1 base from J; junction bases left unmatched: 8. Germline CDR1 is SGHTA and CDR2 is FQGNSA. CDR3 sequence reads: CASSTNPQGAKNIQYF. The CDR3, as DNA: TGTGCCAGCAGCACGAATCCACAGGGGGCCAAAAACATTCAGTACTTC.

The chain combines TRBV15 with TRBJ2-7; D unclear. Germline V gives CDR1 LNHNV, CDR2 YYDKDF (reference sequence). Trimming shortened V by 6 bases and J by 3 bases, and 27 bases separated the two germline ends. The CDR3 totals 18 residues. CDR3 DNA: TGTGCCACCAGAGATAGCCCCTCAACCGATTCGGCAAACTACGAGCAGTACTTC. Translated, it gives CATRDSPSTDSANYEQYF.

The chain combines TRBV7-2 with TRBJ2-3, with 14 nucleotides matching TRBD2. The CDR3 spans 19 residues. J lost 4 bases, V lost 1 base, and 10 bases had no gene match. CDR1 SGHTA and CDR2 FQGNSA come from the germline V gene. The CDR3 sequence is CASSLVPRLAGGLADTQYF. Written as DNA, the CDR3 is TGTGCCAGCAGCTTAGTCCCCAGACTAGCGGGGGGGCTAGCAGATACGCAGTATTTT. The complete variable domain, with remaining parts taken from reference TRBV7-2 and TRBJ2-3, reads GAGVSQSPSNKVTEKGKDVELRCDPISGHTALYWYRQSLGQGLEFLIYFQGNSAPDKSGLPSDRFSAERTGGSVSTLTIQRTQQEDSAVYLCASSLVPRLAGGLADTQYFGPGTRLTVL.

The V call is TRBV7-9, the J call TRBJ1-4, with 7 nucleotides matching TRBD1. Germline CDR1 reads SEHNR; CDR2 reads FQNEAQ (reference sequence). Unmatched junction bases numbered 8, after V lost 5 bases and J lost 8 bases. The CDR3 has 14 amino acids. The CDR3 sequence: CASSEGQPREKLFF. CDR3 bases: TGTGCCAGCAGCGAGGGACAGCCCCGCGAAAAACTGTTTTTT.

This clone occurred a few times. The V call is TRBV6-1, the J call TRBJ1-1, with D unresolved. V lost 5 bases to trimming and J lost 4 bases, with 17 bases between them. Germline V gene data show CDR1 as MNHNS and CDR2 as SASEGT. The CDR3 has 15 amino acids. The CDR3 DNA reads TGTGCCAGCAGTACCCCTTTGCAGTCCCCCACTGAAGCTTTCTTT. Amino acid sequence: CASSTPLQSPTEAFF.

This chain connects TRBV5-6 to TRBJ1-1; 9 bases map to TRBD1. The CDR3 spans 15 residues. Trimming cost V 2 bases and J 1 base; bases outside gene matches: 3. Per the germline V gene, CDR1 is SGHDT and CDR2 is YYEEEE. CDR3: CASSFYRGRNTEAFF. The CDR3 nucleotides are TGTGCCAGCAGCTTCTACAGGGGGCGGAACACTGAAGCTTTCTTT.

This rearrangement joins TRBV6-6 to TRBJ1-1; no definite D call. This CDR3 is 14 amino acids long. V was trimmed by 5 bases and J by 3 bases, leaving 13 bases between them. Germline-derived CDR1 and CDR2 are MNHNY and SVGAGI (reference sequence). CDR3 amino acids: CASSTRREDTEAFF. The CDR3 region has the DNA TGTGCCAGCAGTACCCGCCGGGAAGACACTGAAGCTTTCTTT.

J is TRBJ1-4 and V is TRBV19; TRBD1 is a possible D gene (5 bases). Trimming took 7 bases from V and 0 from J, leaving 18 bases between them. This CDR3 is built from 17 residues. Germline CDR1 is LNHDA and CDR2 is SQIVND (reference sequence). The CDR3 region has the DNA TGTGCCAGTACCCCCGGGGGATTCTATGCAACTAATGAAAAACTGTTTTTT. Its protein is CASTPGGFYATNEKLFF.

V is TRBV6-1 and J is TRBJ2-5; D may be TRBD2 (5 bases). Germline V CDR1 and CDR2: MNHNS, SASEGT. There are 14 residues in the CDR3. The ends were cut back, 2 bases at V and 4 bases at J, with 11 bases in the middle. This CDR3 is CASSERRIVETQYF. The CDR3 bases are TGTGCCAGCAGTGAAAGGAGGATAGTAGAGACCCAGTACTTC.

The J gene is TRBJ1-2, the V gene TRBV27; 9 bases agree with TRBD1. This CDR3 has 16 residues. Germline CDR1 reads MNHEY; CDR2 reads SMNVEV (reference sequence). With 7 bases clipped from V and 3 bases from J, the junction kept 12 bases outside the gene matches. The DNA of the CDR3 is TGTGCCAGCACAATGACCTCGGGACAGGGCTACTATGGCTACACCTTC. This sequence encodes CASTMTSGQGYYGYTF.

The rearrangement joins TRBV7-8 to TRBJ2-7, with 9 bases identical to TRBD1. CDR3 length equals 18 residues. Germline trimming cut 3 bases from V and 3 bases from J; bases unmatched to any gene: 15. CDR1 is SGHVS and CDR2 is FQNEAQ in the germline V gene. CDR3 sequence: CASSFGTGMATASYEQYF. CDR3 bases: TGTGCCAGCAGCTTCGGGACAGGGATGGCAACGGCAAGCTACGAGCAGTACTTC.